This T cell receptor (beta chain) was recovered during a study of cytomegalovirus exposure and HLA in healthy donors. Study-wide context: Around 80 million unique TCR sequences came from HLA-typed donors in an early release. Of 350 to 400 genotyped donors, roughly 81% grouped in the Caucasian-associated ancestry cluster.

The PCR made use of 60 Vbeta and 13 Jbeta primers. In the original workflow: It was a later analysis that counted 83 million or so unique TCR beta chains, of which 9 million to 13 million were shared. Profiled with immunoSEQ multiplex PCR; TCRdb holds only in-frame clones, not every one. That table supplies the V and J calls and clone size; D and trimming were determined from the DNA. This sample has 150,000 to 200,000 clones; 65% to 85% occur once, and the top ten carry roughly 2.3%. General study findings and limits: Researchers reported in a later analysis that a missense DCLRE1C variant was tied to TCR beta V- and J-gene trimming.

About this clone: Its matching antigen is unknown.

CDR1 MDHEN and CDR2 SYDVKM come from the germline V gene. Losses at the gene ends were 2 bases for V and 6 bases for J; bases not matched to a gene: 5. This CDR3 spans 17 amino acids. The sample was PBMCs. The genes are TRBV28 and TRBJ2-2; the match to TRBD2 covers 14 bases. This TCR derives from a male donor in good health and CMV-seronegative. CDR3 residues: CASSLRGLAGEAGELFF. In DNA form, the CDR3 reads TGTGCCAGCAGTTTAAGGGGACTAGCGGGAGAGGCCGGGGAGCTGTTTTTT.